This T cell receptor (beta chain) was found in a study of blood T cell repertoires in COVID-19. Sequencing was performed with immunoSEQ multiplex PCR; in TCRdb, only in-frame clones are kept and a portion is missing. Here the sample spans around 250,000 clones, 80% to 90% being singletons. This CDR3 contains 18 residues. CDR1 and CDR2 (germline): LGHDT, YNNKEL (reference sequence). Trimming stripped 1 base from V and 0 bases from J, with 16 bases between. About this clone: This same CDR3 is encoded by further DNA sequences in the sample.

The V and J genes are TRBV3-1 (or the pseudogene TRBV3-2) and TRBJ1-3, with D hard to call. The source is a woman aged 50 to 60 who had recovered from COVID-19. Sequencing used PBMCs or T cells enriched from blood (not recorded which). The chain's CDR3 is CASSQVAGNRDSGNTIYF. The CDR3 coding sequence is TGTGCCAGCAGCCAAGTTGCGGGTAATCGCGACTCTGGAAACACCATATATTTT.